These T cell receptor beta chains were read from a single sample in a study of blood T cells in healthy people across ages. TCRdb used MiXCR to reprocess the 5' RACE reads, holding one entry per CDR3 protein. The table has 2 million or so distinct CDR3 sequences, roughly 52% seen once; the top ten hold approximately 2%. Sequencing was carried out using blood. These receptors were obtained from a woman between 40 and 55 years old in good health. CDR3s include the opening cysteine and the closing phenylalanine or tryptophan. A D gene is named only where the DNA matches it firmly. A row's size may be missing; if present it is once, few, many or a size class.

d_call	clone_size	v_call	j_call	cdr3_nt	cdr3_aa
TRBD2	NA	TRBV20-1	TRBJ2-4	TGCAGTGCTAGAGATAGCGGGGAGGCCAAAAACATTCAGTACTTC	CSARDSGEAKNIQYF
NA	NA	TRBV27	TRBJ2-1	TGTGCCAGCAGTACGCCCTTGGGAGAAGCGAATGAGCAGTTCTTC	CASSTPLGEANEQFF
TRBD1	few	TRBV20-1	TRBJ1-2	TGCAGTGCTAGGGGGACAGGGGAGAGTGGCTACACCTTC	CSARGTGESGYTF
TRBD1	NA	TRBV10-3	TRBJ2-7	TGTGCCATCAGACCGGGACAGGAGGCCTACGAGCAGTACTTC	CAIRPGQEAYEQYF
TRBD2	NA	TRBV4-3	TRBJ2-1	TGCGCCAGCAGCCAAGGACTAGCGGAAAATGAGCAGTTCTTC	CASSQGLAENEQFF
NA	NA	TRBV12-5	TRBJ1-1	TGTGTTAGTGCGGCCCTAGGCGGACTCACTGAAGCTTTCTTT	CVSAALGGLTEAFF
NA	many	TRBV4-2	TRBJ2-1	TGTGCCAGCAGCCAAGATCGGGCAGATGAGCAGTTCTTC	CASSQDRADEQFF
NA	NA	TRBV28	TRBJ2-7	TGTGCCAGCAGCACTCCCAACACAGGGGGGGCTTACGAGCAGTACTTC	CASSTPNTGGAYEQYF
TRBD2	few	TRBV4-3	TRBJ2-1	TGCGCCAGCAGCCAAACAGGGCAACTAGCGGGGGTCCAAACACATGAGCAGTTCTTC	CASSQTGQLAGVQTHEQFF
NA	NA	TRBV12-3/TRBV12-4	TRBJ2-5	TGTGCCAGCAGTTTAGCAGGTTCGGGGACCCAGTACTTC	CASSLAGSGTQYF
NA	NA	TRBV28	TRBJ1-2	TGTGCCAGCAGTCCCCTCGGGAGGGAGAGGGGCTACACCTTC	CASSPLGRERGYTF
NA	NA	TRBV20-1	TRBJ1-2	TGCAGTGCTAGAGATCAGATGGTGGTCGGGGAGAACTATGGCTACACCTTC	CSARDQMVVGENYGYTF
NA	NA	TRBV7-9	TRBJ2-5	TGTGCCAGCAGCACTCACGGTACACACCACCGGGGGACCCAGTACTTC	CASSTHGTHHRGTQYF
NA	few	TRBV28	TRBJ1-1	TGTGCCAGCAGTTTATGGGACCACACTGAAGCTTTCTTT	CASSLWDHTEAFF
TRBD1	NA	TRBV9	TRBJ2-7	TGTGCCAGCAGCGCAGGCGGACAGGCCATGTACGAGCAGTACTTC	CASSAGGQAMYEQYF
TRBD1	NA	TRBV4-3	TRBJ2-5	TGCGCCAGCAGCCACTTGACAGGGGAAAATGAGCAGTACTTC	CASSHLTGENEQYF
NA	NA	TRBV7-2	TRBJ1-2	TGTGCCAGCAGCCCCCTCACGGCGGGCTACACCTTC	CASSPLTAGYTF
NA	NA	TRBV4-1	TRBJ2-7	TGCGCCAGCAGCCGAAAAGGGCCCCCGGTAGACTACAATGAGCAGTACTTC	CASSRKGPPVDYNEQYF
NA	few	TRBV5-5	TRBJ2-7	TGTGCCAGCAAAGACCCCCACGAGCAGTACTTC	CASKDPHEQYF
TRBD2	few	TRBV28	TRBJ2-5	TGTGCCAGCCGGGTCGGGACTAGCGTCGAGACCCAGTACTTC	CASRVGTSVETQYF
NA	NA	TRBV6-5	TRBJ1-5	TGTGCCAGCAGTTACGACGACAGACCCAATCAGCCCCAGCATTTT	CASSYDDRPNQPQHF
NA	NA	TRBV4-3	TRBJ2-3	TGCGCCAGCAGCCAAGATATTGCGGGGCTTAGCACAGATACGCAGTATTTT	CASSQDIAGLSTDTQYF
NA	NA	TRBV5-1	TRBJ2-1	TGCGCCAGCAGCTTGGTGGCCAACTACAATGAGCAGTTCTTC	CASSLVANYNEQFF
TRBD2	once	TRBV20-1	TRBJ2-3	TGCAGTGCTGGGACTAGCGGAGTCACAGATACGCAGTATTTT	CSAGTSGVTDTQYF
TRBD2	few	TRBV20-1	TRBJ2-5	TGCAGTGCTAGTCAGCGGGGGGGCGAAGAGACCCAGTACTTC	CSASQRGGEETQYF
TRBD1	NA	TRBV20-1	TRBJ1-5	TGCAGTGCCAACGGACAGGGATCGCGGCAGCCCCAGCATTTT	CSANGQGSRQPQHF
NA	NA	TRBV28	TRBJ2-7	TGTGCCAGCAGTCAAGGGGTAAGCGAGCAGTACTTC	CASSQGVSEQYF
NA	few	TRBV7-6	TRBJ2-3	TGTGCCAGCGGTCCGGGGCTTGGAGATACGCAGTATTTT	CASGPGLGDTQYF